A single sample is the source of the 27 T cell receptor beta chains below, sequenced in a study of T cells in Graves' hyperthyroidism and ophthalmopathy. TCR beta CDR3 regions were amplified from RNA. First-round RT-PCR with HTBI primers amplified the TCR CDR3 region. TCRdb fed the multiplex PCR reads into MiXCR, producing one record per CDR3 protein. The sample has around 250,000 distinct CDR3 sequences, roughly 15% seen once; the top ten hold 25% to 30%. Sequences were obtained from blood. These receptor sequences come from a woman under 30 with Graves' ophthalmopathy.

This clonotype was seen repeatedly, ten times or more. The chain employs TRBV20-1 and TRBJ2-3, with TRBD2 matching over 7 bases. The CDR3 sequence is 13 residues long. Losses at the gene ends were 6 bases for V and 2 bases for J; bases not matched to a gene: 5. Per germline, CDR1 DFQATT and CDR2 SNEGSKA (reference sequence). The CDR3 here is CSATTSATDTQYF. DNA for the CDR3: TGCAGTGCCACCACTAGCGCCACAGATACGCAGTATTTT.

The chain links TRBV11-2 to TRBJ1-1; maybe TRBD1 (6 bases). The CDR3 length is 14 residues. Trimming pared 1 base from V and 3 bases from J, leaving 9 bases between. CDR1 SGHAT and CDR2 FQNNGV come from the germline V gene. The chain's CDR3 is CASSLAGHHTEAFF. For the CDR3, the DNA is TGTGCCAGCAGCTTAGCGGGACACCACACTGAAGCTTTCTTT. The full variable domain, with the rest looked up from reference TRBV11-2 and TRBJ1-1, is EAGVAQSPRYKIIEKRQSVAFWCNPISGHATLYWYQQILGQGPKLLIQFQNNGVVDDSQLPKDRFSAERLKGVDSTLKIQPAKLEDSAVYLCASSLAGHHTEAFFGQGTRLTVV.

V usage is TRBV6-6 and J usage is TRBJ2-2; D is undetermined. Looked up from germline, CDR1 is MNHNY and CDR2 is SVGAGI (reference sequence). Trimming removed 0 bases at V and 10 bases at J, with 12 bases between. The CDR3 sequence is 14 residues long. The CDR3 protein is CASSYSSLPEELFF. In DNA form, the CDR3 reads TGTGCCAGCAGTTACTCGTCCCTTCCAGAGGAGCTGTTTTTT.

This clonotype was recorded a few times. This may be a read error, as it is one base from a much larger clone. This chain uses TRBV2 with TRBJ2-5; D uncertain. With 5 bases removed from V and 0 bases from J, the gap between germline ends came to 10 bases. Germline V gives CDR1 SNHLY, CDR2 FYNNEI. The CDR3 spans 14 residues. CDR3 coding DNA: TGTGCCAGCAGTTTTCAGTTGCACCAAGAGACCCAGTACTTC. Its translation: CASSFQLHQETQYF.

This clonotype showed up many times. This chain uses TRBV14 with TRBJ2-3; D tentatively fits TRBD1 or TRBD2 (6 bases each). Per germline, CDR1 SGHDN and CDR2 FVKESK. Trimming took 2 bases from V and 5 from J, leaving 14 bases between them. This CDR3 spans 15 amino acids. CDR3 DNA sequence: TGTGCCAGCAGCCAATGGCTGGGGGGCAAAGATACGCAGTATTTT. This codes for CASSQWLGGKDTQYF.

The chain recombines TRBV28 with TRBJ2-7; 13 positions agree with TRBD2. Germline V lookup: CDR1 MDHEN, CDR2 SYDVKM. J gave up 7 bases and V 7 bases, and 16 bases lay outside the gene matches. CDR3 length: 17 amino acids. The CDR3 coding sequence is TGTGCCAGCAACCCAACGGTGAGGACTAGCGGGGGTCGTGAGCAGTACTTC. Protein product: CASNPTVRTSGGREQYF.

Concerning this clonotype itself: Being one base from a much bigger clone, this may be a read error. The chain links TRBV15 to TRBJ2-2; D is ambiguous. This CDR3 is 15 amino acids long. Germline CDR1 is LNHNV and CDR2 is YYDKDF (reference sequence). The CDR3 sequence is CATGREGDYGGELFF. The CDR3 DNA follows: TGTGCCACCGGCAGAGAAGGCGATTACGGCGGGGAGCTGTTTTTT.

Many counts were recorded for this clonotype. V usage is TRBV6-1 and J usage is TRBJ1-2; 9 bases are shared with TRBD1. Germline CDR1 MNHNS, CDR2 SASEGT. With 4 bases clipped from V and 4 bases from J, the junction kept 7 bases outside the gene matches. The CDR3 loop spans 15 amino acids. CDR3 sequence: CASSAAEGQGYGYTF. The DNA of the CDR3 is TGTGCCAGCAGTGCAGCTGAGGGACAGGGCTATGGCTACACCTTC.

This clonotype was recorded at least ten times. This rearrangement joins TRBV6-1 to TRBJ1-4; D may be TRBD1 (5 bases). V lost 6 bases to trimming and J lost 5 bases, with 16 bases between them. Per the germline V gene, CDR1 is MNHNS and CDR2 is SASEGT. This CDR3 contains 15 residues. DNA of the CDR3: TGTGCCAGCAGGGTCTATGACAGATCAAATGAAAAACTGTTTTTT. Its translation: CASRVYDRSNEKLFF.

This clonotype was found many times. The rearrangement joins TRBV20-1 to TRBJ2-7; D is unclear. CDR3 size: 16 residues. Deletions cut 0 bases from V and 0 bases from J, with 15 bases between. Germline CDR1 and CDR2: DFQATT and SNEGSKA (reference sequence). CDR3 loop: CSARDEASPLSYEQYF. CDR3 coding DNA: TGCAGTGCTAGAGATGAGGCCTCCCCCCTCTCCTACGAGCAGTACTTC.

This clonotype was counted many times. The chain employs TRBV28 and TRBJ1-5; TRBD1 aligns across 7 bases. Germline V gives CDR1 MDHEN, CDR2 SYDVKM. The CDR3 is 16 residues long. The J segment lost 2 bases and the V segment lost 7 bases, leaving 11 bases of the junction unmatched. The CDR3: CASTPRGQGGNQPQHF. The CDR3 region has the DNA TGTGCCAGCACCCCGAGGGGGCAGGGGGGCAATCAGCCCCAGCATTTT.

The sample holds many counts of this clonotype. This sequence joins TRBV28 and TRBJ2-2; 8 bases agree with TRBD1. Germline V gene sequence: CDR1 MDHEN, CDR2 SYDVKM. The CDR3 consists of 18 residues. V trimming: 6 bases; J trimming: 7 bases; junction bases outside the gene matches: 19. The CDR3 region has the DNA TGTGCCAGCAGACACTCTAATGTGACAGGGGCCAACTACGGGGAGCTGTTTTTT. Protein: CASRHSNVTGANYGELFF.

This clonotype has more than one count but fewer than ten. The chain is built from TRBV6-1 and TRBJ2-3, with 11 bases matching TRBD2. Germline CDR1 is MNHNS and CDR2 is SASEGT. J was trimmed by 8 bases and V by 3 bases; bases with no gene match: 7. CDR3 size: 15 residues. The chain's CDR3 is CASSDLAGGLGTQYF. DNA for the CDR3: TGTGCCAGCAGTGACTTAGCGGGGGGGCTTGGTACGCAGTATTTT.

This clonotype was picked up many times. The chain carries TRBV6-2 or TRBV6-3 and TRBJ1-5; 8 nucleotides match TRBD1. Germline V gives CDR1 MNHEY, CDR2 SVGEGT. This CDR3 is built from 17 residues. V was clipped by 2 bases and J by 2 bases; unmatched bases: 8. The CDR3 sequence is CASSYPHTGGGNQPQHF. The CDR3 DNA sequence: TGTGCCAGCAGTTACCCACATACAGGGGGAGGCAATCAGCCCCAGCATTTT.

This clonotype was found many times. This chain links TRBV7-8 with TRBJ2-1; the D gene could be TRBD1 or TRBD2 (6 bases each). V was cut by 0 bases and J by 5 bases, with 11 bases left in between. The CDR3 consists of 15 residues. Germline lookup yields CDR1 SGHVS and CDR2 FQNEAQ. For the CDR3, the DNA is TGTGCCAGCAGCTTAGCGGGGGGCAGGGACAATGAGCAGTTCTTC. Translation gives CASSLAGGRDNEQFF.

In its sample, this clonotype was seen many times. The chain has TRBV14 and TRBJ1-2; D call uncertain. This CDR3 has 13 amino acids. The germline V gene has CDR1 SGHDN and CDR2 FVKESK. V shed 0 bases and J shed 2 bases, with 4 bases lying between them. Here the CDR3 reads CASSQDLNYGYTF. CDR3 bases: TGTGCCAGCAGCCAAGATTTAAACTATGGCTACACCTTC.

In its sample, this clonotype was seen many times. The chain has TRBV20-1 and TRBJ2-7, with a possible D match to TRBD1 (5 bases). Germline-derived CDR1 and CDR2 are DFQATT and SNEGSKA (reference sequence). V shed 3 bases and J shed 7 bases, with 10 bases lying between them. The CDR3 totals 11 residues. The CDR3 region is CSARGLREQYF. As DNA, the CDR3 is TGCAGTGCTAGGGGGCTGAGGGAGCAGTACTTC.

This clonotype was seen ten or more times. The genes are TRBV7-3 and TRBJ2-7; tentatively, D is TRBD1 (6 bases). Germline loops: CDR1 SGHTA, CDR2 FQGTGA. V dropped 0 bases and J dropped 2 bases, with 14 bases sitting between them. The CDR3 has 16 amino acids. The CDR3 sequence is CASSLTGTSYTYEQYF. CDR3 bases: TGTGCCAGCAGCTTAACCGGGACATCTTACACCTACGAGCAGTACTTC.

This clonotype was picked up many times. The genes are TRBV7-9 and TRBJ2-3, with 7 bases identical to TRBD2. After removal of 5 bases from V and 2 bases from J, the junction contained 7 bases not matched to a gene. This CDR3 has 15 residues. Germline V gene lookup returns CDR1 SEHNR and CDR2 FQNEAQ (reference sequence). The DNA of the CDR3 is TGTGCCAGCAGCGTGAGCGGGGCCCCCACAGATACGCAGTATTTT. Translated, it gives CASSVSGAPTDTQYF.

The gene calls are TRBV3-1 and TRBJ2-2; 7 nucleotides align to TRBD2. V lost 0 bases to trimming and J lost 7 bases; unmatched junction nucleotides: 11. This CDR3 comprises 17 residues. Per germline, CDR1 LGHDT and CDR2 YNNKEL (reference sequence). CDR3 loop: CASSQDSGTIGRGELFF. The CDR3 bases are TGTGCCAGCAGCCAAGATTCGGGGACTATCGGACGCGGGGAGCTGTTTTTT.

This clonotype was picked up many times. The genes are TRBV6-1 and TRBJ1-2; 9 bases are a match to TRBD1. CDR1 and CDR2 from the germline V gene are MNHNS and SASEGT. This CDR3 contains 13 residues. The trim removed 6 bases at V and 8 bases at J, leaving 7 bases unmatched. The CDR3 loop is CASSPGTGRGYTF. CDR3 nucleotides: TGTGCCAGCAGCCCCGGGACAGGGAGGGGCTACACCTTC.

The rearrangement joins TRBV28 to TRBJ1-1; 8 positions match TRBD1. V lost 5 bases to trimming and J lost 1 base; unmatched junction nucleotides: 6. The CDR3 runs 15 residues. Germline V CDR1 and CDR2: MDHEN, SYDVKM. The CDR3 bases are TGTGCCAGCAGTGACCCCGGGACAGGGAACACTGAAGCTTTCTTT. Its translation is CASSDPGTGNTEAFF.

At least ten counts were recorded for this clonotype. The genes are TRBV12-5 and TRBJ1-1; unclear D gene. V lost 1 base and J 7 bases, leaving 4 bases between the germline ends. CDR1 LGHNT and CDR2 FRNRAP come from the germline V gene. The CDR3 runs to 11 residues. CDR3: CASGLGLEAFF. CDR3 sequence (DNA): TGTGCTAGTGGTTTGGGCCTTGAAGCTTTCTTT.

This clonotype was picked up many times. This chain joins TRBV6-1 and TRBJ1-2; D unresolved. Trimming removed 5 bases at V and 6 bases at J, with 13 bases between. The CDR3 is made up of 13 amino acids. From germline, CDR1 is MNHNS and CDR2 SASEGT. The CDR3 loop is CASSYDPGDGYTF. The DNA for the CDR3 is TGTGCCAGCAGTTACGACCCGGGCGATGGCTACACCTTC.

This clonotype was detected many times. The CDR3 loop is CASSLSSGGMTDTQYF. The CDR3 DNA follows: TGTGCCAGCAGCTTATCGAGCGGGGGGATGACAGATACGCAGTATTTT. The chain joins TRBV7-3 to TRBJ2-3; 9 bases fit TRBD2. This CDR3 has 16 residues. CDR1 is SGHTA, CDR2 FQGTGA, per germline. Unmatched junction bases numbered 6, after V lost 2 bases and J lost 3 bases.

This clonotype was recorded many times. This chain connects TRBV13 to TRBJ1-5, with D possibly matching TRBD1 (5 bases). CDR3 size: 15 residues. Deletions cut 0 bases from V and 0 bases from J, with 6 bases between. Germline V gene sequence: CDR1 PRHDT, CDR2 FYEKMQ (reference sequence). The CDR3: CASSLGTDSNQPQHF. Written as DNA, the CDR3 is TGTGCCAGCAGCTTAGGGACAGATAGCAATCAGCCCCAGCATTTT.

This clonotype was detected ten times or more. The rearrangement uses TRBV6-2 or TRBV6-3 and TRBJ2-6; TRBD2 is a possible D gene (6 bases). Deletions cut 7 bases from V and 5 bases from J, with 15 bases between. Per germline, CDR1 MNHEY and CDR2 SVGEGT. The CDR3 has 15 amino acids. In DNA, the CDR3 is TGTGCCAGCACCTCGGCGGGGTTCTGGGCCAACGTCCTGACTTTC. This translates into CASTSAGFWANVLTF.